What follows are 27 T cell receptor beta chains derived from one specimen sequenced in a study of CXCR3-negative and CXCR3-positive naive CD8 T cells. UMI labels and 5' RACE were used to prepare the TRB cDNA libraries. Reanalyzing the 5' RACE reads, TCRdb keeps one entry per CDR3 protein, without DNA. Its table lists more than 35,000 distinct CDR3 sequences. The sequenced sample was memory CD8+ T cells from blood. All receptors derive from a human donor in good health. Some clones in this sample may be carry-over from other donors' samples.

The rearrangement uses TRBV28 and TRBJ2-1. The CDR3 extends over 12 amino acids. From germline, CDR1 is MDHEN and CDR2 SYDVKM. The CDR3 reads CASSLGDIEQFF.

The J gene is TRBJ2-1, the V gene TRBV29-1. The germline gives CDR1 SQVTM, CDR2 ANQGSEA. The CDR3 has 11 amino acids. The chain's CDR3 is CSGLGYNEQFF.

The chain links TRBV12-3 or TRBV12-4 to TRBJ2-7. CDR3 size: 15 residues. CDR3 sequence: CASSSSGKTSYEQYF.

The V gene is TRBV12-3 or TRBV12-4, the J gene TRBJ2-3; TCRdb proposes TRBD1, but this gene call is untestable without DNA. This CDR3 spans 16 amino acids. CDR3 sequence reads: CASSGDRGRSTDTQYF.

CDR3 in amino acids: CASSQESGGSYEQYF. V is TRBV4-2 and J is TRBJ2-7. There are 15 residues in the CDR3. Germline V gene sequence: CDR1 LGHNA, CDR2 YNFKEQ.

This rearrangement joins TRBV19 to TRBJ2-2; TCRdb selects TRBD1, and the lack of DNA leaves this call unchecked. The germline CDR1 and CDR2 sequences are LNHDA and SQIVND (reference sequence). The CDR3 is 17 residues long. CDR3 loop: CASNKILTGKYTGELFF.

V is TRBV6-4 and J is TRBJ2-5; TCRdb proposes TRBD2, but this gene call is untestable without DNA. This CDR3 has 16 amino acids. Germline CDR1 is MRHNA and CDR2 is SNTAGT. The CDR3 spells CASSPTSGGSGETQYF.

The genes are TRBV20-1 and TRBJ2-3; without DNA, the TCRdb call of TRBD1 cannot be checked. Germline values: CDR1 DFQATT, CDR2 SNEGSKA (reference sequence). The CDR3 is 19 amino acids. CDR3 sequence: CSARNLRDRGGSGADTQYF.

The V and J genes are TRBV7-9 and TRBJ2-7. CDR1 and CDR2 (germline): SEHNR, FQNEAQ (reference sequence). The CDR3 spans 12 residues. CDR3 amino acids: CASSYGRDEQYF.

The V call is TRBV24-1, the J call TRBJ2-3. The CDR3 is made up of 16 amino acids. Germline V lookup: CDR1 KGHDR, CDR2 SFDVKD. CDR3: CATSDLPISSTDTQYF.

The chain has TRBV28 and TRBJ1-5; there is no DNA to check the TCRdb D call of TRBD1. The CDR3 is 16 residues long. Germline V gene sequence: CDR1 MDHEN, CDR2 SYDVKM. CDR3 loop: CASSLTAGTVNQPQHF.

The chain joins TRBV11-1 to TRBJ2-7; TCRdb picks TRBD2, but there is no DNA to check that call. The germline V gene encodes CDR1 SGHAT and CDR2 FQDESV (reference sequence). The CDR3 has 14 residues. The CDR3 reads CASSLAGPTYEQYF.

This CDR3 is CSVDFRDRGTVGQYF. The rearrangement joins TRBV29-1 to TRBJ2-7; TCRdb returns TRBD1, unconfirmable since there is no DNA. Per germline, CDR1 SQVTM and CDR2 ANQGSEA. This CDR3 has 15 residues.

The chain joins TRBV28 to TRBJ1-1; there is no DNA to check the TCRdb D call of TRBD1. The CDR3 length is 15 residues. Per the germline V gene, CDR1 is MDHEN and CDR2 is SYDVKM. The CDR3 reads CASSPTDREVAEAFF.

The chain carries TRBV20-1 and TRBJ2-5; lacking DNA, the TRBD2 call made by TCRdb goes unchecked. The CDR3 loop spans 14 amino acids. Germline V CDR1 and CDR2: DFQATT, SNEGSKA (reference sequence). CDR3 region: CSASIKQRGETQYF.

The genes are TRBV29-1 and TRBJ2-5; the D call of TRBD1 rests on TCRdb alone, since no DNA is present to check it. The CDR3 length is 13 residues. The germline gives CDR1 SQVTM, CDR2 ANQGSEA. Here the CDR3 reads CSVDPRAQETQYF.

The genes are TRBV7-2 and TRBJ2-1; the TRBD2 assignment by TCRdb is unverifiable without DNA. Germline V gene lookup returns CDR1 SGHTA and CDR2 FQGNSA. This CDR3 is built from 16 residues. CDR3 amino acids: CASSFGTGPSYNEQFF.

The V call is TRBV27, the J call TRBJ2-3; TCRdb proposes TRBD1, but this gene call is untestable without DNA. Per the germline V gene, CDR1 is MNHEY and CDR2 is SMNVEV (reference sequence). CDR3 size: 15 residues. The CDR3 protein is CASTSPWGGVDTQYF.

The V gene is TRBV6-1, the J gene TRBJ2-1; TCRdb gives TRBD2 as the D gene, but with no DNA this cannot be confirmed. The CDR3 is made up of 16 amino acids. Germline CDR1 reads MNHNS; CDR2 reads SASEGT. The CDR3 protein is CASSEEGAGTQNEQFF.

V gene TRBV29-1 combines with J gene TRBJ1-2; absent DNA, TCRdb's TRBD1 call cannot be checked. The CDR3 spans 13 residues. Germline V gene sequence: CDR1 SQVTM, CDR2 ANQGSEA. CDR3 in amino acids: CSVQQGRGYGYTF. Full variable domain (missing parts from reference TRBV29-1 and TRBJ1-2): SAVISQKPSRDICQRGTSLTIQCQVDSQVTMMFWYRQQPGQSLTLIATANQGSEATYESGFVIDKFPISRPNLTFSTLTVSNMSPEDSSIYLCSVQQGRGYGYTFGSGTRLTVV.

The V call is TRBV1, the J call TRBJ2-7; the TRBD1 assignment by TCRdb is unverifiable without DNA. TRBV1 is listed as a pseudogene. This CDR3 is 14 amino acids long. The CDR3 is CTSSLRGASCEQYF.

The chain has TRBV13 and TRBJ2-3; the D gene TCRdb calls, TRBD2, cannot be checked with no DNA. Germline loops: CDR1 PRHDT, CDR2 FYEKMQ (reference sequence). The CDR3 has 19 amino acids. The CDR3 here is CASSASGTSGGMVRDTQYF.

The gene calls are TRBV6-6 and TRBJ1-1. The CDR3 totals 13 residues. The germline CDR1 and CDR2 sequences are MNHNY and SVGAGI (reference sequence). CDR3 in amino acids: CASSAAENTEVFF.

The chain has TRBV7-2 and TRBJ2-5; TCRdb gives TRBD1 as the D gene, but with no DNA this cannot be confirmed. The germline gives CDR1 SGHTA, CDR2 FQGNSA. The CDR3 consists of 14 residues. CDR3 sequence reads: CASSFGGSGETQYF. The variable domain in full, completed from reference TRBV7-2 and TRBJ2-5, reads GAGVSQSPSNKVTEKGKDVELRCDPISGHTALYWYRQSLGQGLEFLIYFQGNSAPDKSGLPSDRFSAERTGGSVSTLTIQRTQQEDSAVYLCASSFGGSGETQYFGPGTRLLVL.

The J gene is TRBJ1-1, the V gene TRBV5-1; TCRdb indicates TRBD1, and absent DNA this call remains unverified. The CDR3 runs to 12 residues. Germline lookup yields CDR1 SGHRS and CDR2 YFSETQ. Here the CDR3 reads CASSQGNTEAFF.

The genes are TRBV9 and TRBJ2-6; TCRdb designates TRBD1, a call that cannot be tested without DNA. This CDR3 spans 18 amino acids. Germline loops: CDR1 SGDLS, CDR2 YYNGEE. The CDR3 region is CASSQAGTGGSGANVLTF.

The chain uses TRBV29-1 and TRBJ2-2; TCRdb returns TRBD1, unconfirmable since there is no DNA. The CDR3 totals 13 residues. CDR1 is SQVTM, CDR2 ANQGSEA, per germline. This CDR3 is CSVRAEDTGELFF.